A single sample gave rise to the 6 T cell receptor beta chains below, sequenced in a study of blood T cells in healthy people across ages. With a J-beta primer mix and a sample-barcoded 5' primer, a second PCR ran roughly 6 to 11 cycles. MiXCR was run by TCRdb on the 5' RACE reads, yielding one entry per CDR3 protein. The table has just under 550,000 distinct CDR3 sequences, 24% seen once. These data were also filed under a second study, of T cells of mothers and their children.

The sample consisted of blood. These receptors were obtained from a boy aged 10-17 years in good health.

This chain joins TRBV3-1 and TRBJ2-1; D ambiguous. Looked up from germline, CDR1 is LGHDT and CDR2 is YNNKEL (reference sequence). The CDR3 has 16 residues. Trimming removed 1 base from V and 4 bases from J, with 14 bases in between. The CDR3 nucleotides are TGTGCCAGCAGCCAAGGGCCACCCACTTATTACAATGAGCAGTTCTTC. This sequence encodes CASSQGPPTYYNEQFF.

This clonotype has a count of ten or more. V is TRBV27 and J is TRBJ2-7; the D is unclear. From germline, CDR1 is MNHEY and CDR2 SMNVEV (reference sequence). CDR3 length: 12 residues. With 5 bases removed from V and 0 bases from J, the gap between germline ends came to 5 bases. The CDR3 DNA reads TGTGCCAGCAGTGCCCGCTCCTACGAGCAGTACTTC. Translating gives CASSARSYEQYF.

The rearrangement links TRBV4-3 to TRBJ2-5; 7 nucleotides align to TRBD2. The CDR3 is made up of 16 amino acids. The ends lost 4 bases at V and 2 bases at J; junction bases unmatched: 10. Germline assignment: CDR1 LGHNA and CDR2 YSLEER. DNA for the CDR3: TGCGCCAGCAGCCGGGGGGGAGGAGTTTCACAAGAGACCCAGTACTTC. Translated, it gives CASSRGGGVSQETQYF.

This clonotype has only a few counts. This chain joins TRBV3-1 and TRBJ2-5; D could derive from TRBD1 or TRBD2 (7 bases each). Matching the DNA end better, TRBJ2-1 makes the J call doubtful. This CDR3 spans 17 amino acids. Germline CDR1 is LGHDT and CDR2 is YNNKEL (reference sequence). The CDR3 loop is CASSQEARGGYNNEQFF. Here the CDR3 DNA reads TGTGCCAGCAGCCAGGAAGCCAGGGGGGGGTATAACAATGAGCAGTTCTTC.

This clonotype occurred once. The chain combines TRBV9 with TRBJ2-1, with TRBD2 matching 12 bases. The ends lost 1 base at V and 8 bases at J; junction bases unmatched: 10. Looked up from germline, CDR1 is SGDLS and CDR2 is YYNGEE. The CDR3 is 17 residues long. CDR3 coding DNA: TGTGCCAGCAGCGTAACTTTGACTAGCGGGAGTATCGATGAGCAGTTCTTC. It yields the protein CASSVTLTSGSIDEQFF.

The chain carries TRBV6-6 and TRBJ2-2; D ambiguous. V was clipped by 4 bases and J by 1 base, with 10 bases between them. The CDR3 loop spans 15 amino acids. Germline CDR1 and CDR2: MNHNY and SVGAGI (reference sequence). The chain's CDR3 is CASSWLTGNTGELFF. The DNA of the CDR3 is TGTGCCAGCAGTTGGCTAACGGGGAACACCGGGGAGCTGTTTTTT.